Listed here are 32 T cell receptor beta chains from one sample, sequenced in a study of CD4+ T cells in melanoma. Generated by immunoSEQ multiplex PCR, the TCRdb table keeps only in-frame clones and is missing some. The sample lists 20,000 to 25,000 clones, 78% occurring once. These receptors all stem from a human donor with melanoma.

The chain uses TRBV5-1 and TRBJ2-5; TRBD2 aligns across 10 bases. Trimming cost V 1 base and J 5 bases; bases outside gene matches: 8. This CDR3 is 16 amino acids long. Germline V gene lookup returns CDR1 SGHRS and CDR2 YFSETQ. CDR3 sequence reads: CASSLMPAGGEETQYF. The DNA of the CDR3 is TGCGCCAGCAGCTTGATGCCAGCGGGGGGGGAGGAGACCCAGTACTTC.

The chain joins TRBV2 to TRBJ2-1, with D maybe TRBD1 (6 bases). V was shortened by 1 base and J by 6 bases, with 10 bases between the two germline ends. The CDR3 consists of 14 residues. The germline V gene has CDR1 SNHLY and CDR2 FYNNEI. This CDR3 reads CASSEVLQGNEQFF. CDR3 DNA sequence: TGTGCCAGCAGTGAAGTCTTACAGGGCAATGAGCAGTTCTTC.

The J gene is TRBJ1-5, the V gene TRBV19, with D uncertain. Germline V gives CDR1 LNHDA, CDR2 SQIVND (reference sequence). The CDR3 is made up of 13 amino acids. V was shortened by 0 bases and J by 7 bases, with 7 bases between the two germline ends. The DNA of the CDR3 is TGTGCCAGTAGTATAGACACGGTACAGCCCCAGCATTTT. Its protein is CASSIDTVQPQHF. Combining the CDR3 with reference TRBV19 and TRBJ1-5 gives the whole variable domain DGGITQSPKYLFRKEGQNVTLSCEQNLNHDAMYWYRQDPGQGLRLIYYSQIVNDFQKGDIAEGYSVSREKKESFPLTVTSAQKNPTAFYLCASSIDTVQPQHFGDGTRLSIL.

The count of this clone is one. The J gene is TRBJ1-4, the V gene TRBV4-1, with TRBD1 as a possible D gene (5 bases). V was pared by 4 bases and J by 12 bases, with 18 bases between. CDR1 is MGHRA, CDR2 YSYEKL, per germline. The CDR3 covers 14 residues. CDR3 DNA sequence: TGCGCCAGCAGCCTAAAGGAGGCCCCGGGGGAACTGTTTTTT. It specifies CASSLKEAPGELFF.

This rearrangement joins TRBV10-2 to TRBJ2-1; TRBD2 might be the D (5 bases). V lost 0 bases and J 10 bases, leaving 16 bases between the germline ends. The CDR3 is 15 amino acids. Germline CDR1 and CDR2: WSHSY and SAAADI. The CDR3 protein is CASSESIPNTREQFF. CDR3 bases: TGCGCCAGCAGTGAGTCCATCCCCAATACTAGGGAGCAGTTCTTC.

This clone turned up a few times. The gene calls are TRBV2 and TRBJ1-1; 8 positions agree with TRBD1. Germline-derived CDR1 and CDR2 are SNHLY and FYNNEI. J lost 3 bases, V lost 0 bases, and 9 bases had no gene match. The CDR3 is 17 amino acids. CDR3 residues: CASSEAPGGLLYTEAFF. CDR3 nucleotide sequence: TGTGCCAGCAGTGAAGCCCCAGGGGGCCTTCTCTACACTGAAGCTTTCTTT.

This rearrangement joins TRBV11-2 to TRBJ2-4; no firm D call. This CDR3 region has 16 residues. V gave up 5 bases and J gave up 0 bases, with 14 bases separating them. CDR1 and CDR2 from the germline V gene are SGHAT and FQNNGV. Here the CDR3 reads CASSPGYGRAKNIQYF. The DNA of the CDR3 is TGTGCCAGCAGCCCTGGGTACGGCAGAGCCAAAAACATTCAGTACTTC.

Within the sample, this clone is medium-sized. J is TRBJ2-7 and V is TRBV4-2, with D tentatively TRBD2 (7 bases). Germline V gives CDR1 LGHNA, CDR2 YNFKEQ. The CDR3 runs 17 residues. Trimming took 3 bases from V and 4 from J, leaving 22 bases between them. CDR3 region: CASSQDPVGGASYEQYF. CDR3 DNA: TGTGCCAGCAGCCAGGACCCCGTGGGGGGGGCGTCTTACGAGCAGTACTTC.

The J gene is TRBJ1-3, the V gene TRBV2; D unclear. Germline V gene sequence: CDR1 SNHLY, CDR2 FYNNEI. The CDR3 totals 14 residues. V shed 2 bases and J shed 3 bases, with 8 bases lying between them. The CDR3: CASSERLIGNTIYF. DNA of the CDR3: TGTGCCAGCAGTGAAAGACTCATTGGAAACACCATATATTTT.

The chain recombines TRBV7-6 with TRBJ2-7; 7 bases agree with TRBD1. Germline loops: CDR1 SGHVS, CDR2 FNYEAQ. The junction had 3 bases not matched to a gene; V was cut back by 4 bases and J by 3 bases. There are 13 residues in the CDR3. Here the CDR3 DNA reads TGTGCCAGCAGCTCGGGACAGCTCTACGAGCAGTACTTC. This sequence encodes CASSSGQLYEQYF.

This chain joins TRBV7-2 and TRBJ1-5; D is possibly TRBD1 (5 bases). The CDR3 extends over 15 amino acids. Germline loops: CDR1 SGHTA, CDR2 FQGNSA. Trimming pared 5 bases from V and 0 bases from J, leaving 11 bases between. CDR3 nucleotide sequence: TGTGCCAGCAGCCCAGGGCGCTATAGCAATCAGCCCCAGCATTTT. As protein: CASSPGRYSNQPQHF.

This clone occurred a few times. This chain links TRBV5-4 with TRBJ2-3; TRBD1 matches at 11 bases. The CDR3 consists of 15 residues. The ends lost 1 base at V and 6 bases at J; junction bases unmatched: 4. Germline assignment: CDR1 SGHNT and CDR2 YYREEE (reference sequence). CDR3: CASSLSGTGGDTQYF. CDR3 DNA: TGTGCCAGCAGCTTGAGTGGGACAGGGGGTGATACGCAGTATTTT.

V usage is TRBV7-2 and J usage is TRBJ1-1, with D possibly matching TRBD1 (6 bases). The CDR3 is 14 amino acids. Trimming stripped 6 bases from V and 4 bases from J, with 15 bases between. CDR1 is SGHTA and CDR2 is FQGNSA in the germline V gene. CDR3 sequence reads: CASSPQGLGTEAFF. In DNA form, the CDR3 reads TGTGCCAGCAGTCCACAGGGTTTGGGCACTGAAGCTTTCTTT.

This sequence joins TRBV11-2 and TRBJ1-4; 7 nucleotides match TRBD1. Germline V gives CDR1 SGHAT, CDR2 FQNNGV. This CDR3 contains 15 residues. J was trimmed by 8 bases and V by 4 bases; bases with no gene match: 10. CDR3 DNA sequence: TGTGCCAGCAGCTCAAACAGGGGAGGTCGGGAAAAACTGTTTTTT. This encodes CASSSNRGGREKLFF.

V is TRBV6-5 and J is TRBJ1-1; the D gene is possibly TRBD1 (5 bases). Germline values: CDR1 MNHEY, CDR2 SVGAGI. Trimming stripped 6 bases from V and 7 bases from J, with 15 bases between. The CDR3 has 13 residues. The CDR3 DNA follows: TGTGCCAGCAGACCCTCCAGGGCCAGTGAAGCTTTCTTT. Translation: CASRPSRASEAFF.

The CDR3 DNA reads as TGTGCCAGCAGTGAAGCCCGATGGTATGGACAGGCCCCTGAAGCTTTCTTT. It specifies CASSEARWYGQAPEAFF. This chain connects TRBV6-1 to TRBJ1-1; 7 bases align to TRBD1. The CDR3 is 17 residues long. Unmatched junction bases numbered 13, after V lost 0 bases and J lost 6 bases. Per germline, CDR1 MNHNS and CDR2 SASEGT.

This clone was recorded only once. The chain combines TRBV27 with TRBJ1-2; TRBD1 agrees at 8 bases. J was trimmed by 9 bases and V by 4 bases; bases with no gene match: 19. Germline V CDR1 and CDR2: MNHEY, SMNVEV (reference sequence). The CDR3 extends over 17 amino acids. In DNA form, the CDR3 reads TGTGCCAGCAGTTCACCATTGTCCCCTGGACAGGGCCCTAGCTACACCTTC. Amino acid sequence: CASSSPLSPGQGPSYTF.

This clone was counted a few times. The gene calls are TRBV2 and TRBJ1-6; D not resolved. The V and J ends lost 6 bases and 9 bases respectively, with 21 bases between them. Germline values: CDR1 SNHLY, CDR2 FYNNEI. The CDR3 is 16 amino acids. This CDR3 reads CASSVDRAGEGSPLHF. CDR3 sequence (DNA): TGTGCCAGCAGCGTGGACCGAGCCGGAGAGGGTTCACCCCTCCACTTT.

This clone has a handful of counts. J is TRBJ2-3 and V is TRBV12-5; TRBD2 agrees at 10 bases. Losses at the gene ends were 1 base for V and 4 bases for J; bases not matched to a gene: 2. Germline loops: CDR1 LGHNT, CDR2 FRNRAP. The CDR3 extends over 15 amino acids. In DNA form, the CDR3 reads TGTGCTAGTGGTTTGGAGCTAGCGGGGGCAGATACGCAGTATTTT. Translated, it gives CASGLELAGADTQYF.

This rearrangement joins TRBV7-9 to TRBJ1-1; D is unclear. CDR3 length: 13 amino acids. V was clipped by 4 bases and J by 10 bases, with 16 bases between them. In germline, CDR1 is SEHNR, CDR2 FQNEAQ (reference sequence). The CDR3 sequence: CASSSHRDLRAFF. In nucleotides, the CDR3 is TGTGCCAGCAGCTCGCATAGGGATTTGAGAGCTTTCTTT.

This clone was observed once. CDR3 in DNA: TGTGCCAGCAGCGCGGCGACAGGGTTTGAGAATGAAAAACTGTTTTTT. This gives the protein CASSAATGFENEKLFF. The rearrangement joins TRBV2 to TRBJ1-4; 7 bases are shared with TRBD1. J lost 5 bases, V lost 6 bases, and 12 bases had no gene match. This CDR3 comprises 16 residues. Looked up from germline, CDR1 is SNHLY and CDR2 is FYNNEI.

The chain uses TRBV18 and TRBJ2-6; no clear D gene. The CDR3 spans 17 residues. The germline CDR1 and CDR2 sequences are KGHSH and LQKENI. V was trimmed by 1 base and J by 1 base, leaving 11 bases between them. The CDR3 DNA reads as TGTGCCAGCTCACCACGGGGATCCCAATCTGGGGCCAACGTCCTGACTTTC. Its protein is CASSPRGSQSGANVLTF.

This clone was detected only a few times. The CDR3 region is CASSLAGAGDLYEQYF. The CDR3 DNA follows: TGCGCCAGCAGCTTGGCCGGAGCAGGGGACCTCTACGAGCAGTACTTC. The gene calls are TRBV5-1 and TRBJ2-7; tentatively, D is TRBD1 (6 bases). The CDR3 runs 16 residues. V lost 0 bases to trimming and J lost 3 bases, with 16 bases between them. Germline CDR1 reads SGHRS; CDR2 reads YFSETQ.

The rearrangement links TRBV25-1 to TRBJ1-6, with 8 bases fitting TRBD1. There are 18 residues in the CDR3. Germline V gene sequence: CDR1 MGHDK, CDR2 SYGVNS. Trimming cost V 2 bases and J 2 bases; bases outside gene matches: 8. This chain's CDR3 is CASSERQGAATYNSPLHF. CDR3 nucleotides: TGTGCCAGCAGTGAAAGGCAGGGGGCGGCCACCTATAATTCACCCCTCCACTTT.

The chain links TRBV19 to TRBJ1-5, with D possibly TRBD1 on 6 matching bases. V was pared by 5 bases and J by 9 bases, with 20 bases between. Germline loops: CDR1 LNHDA, CDR2 SQIVND (reference sequence). The CDR3 runs 15 residues. CDR3 in DNA: TGTGCCAGTAGTGGCGGGGGGCCGAAGCAAGGGCCCCAGCATTTT. It is translated as CASSGGGPKQGPQHF.

The DNA of the CDR3 is TGTGCCAGCAGCTTGCTCTTGGGCCCGGGCTCTGGGGCCAACGTCCTGACTTTC. Translated: CASSLLLGPGSGANVLTF. The rearrangement uses TRBV5-6 and TRBJ2-6; no reliable D call. V was cut by 1 base and J by 0 bases, with 14 bases left in between. The germline V gene encodes CDR1 SGHDT and CDR2 YYEEEE. This CDR3 has 18 amino acids.

This chain links TRBV7-9 with TRBJ2-3; D perhaps matches TRBD2 (6 bases). The CDR3 loop spans 16 amino acids. Germline CDR1 reads SEHNR; CDR2 reads FQNEAQ (reference sequence). The ends were cut back, 5 bases at V and 5 bases at J, with 20 bases in the middle. The CDR3 protein is CASSKPKGRGVDTQYF. Here the CDR3 DNA reads TGTGCCAGCAGCAAGCCCAAGGGGCGCGGGGTAGATACGCAGTATTTT.

The V and J genes are TRBV4-2 and TRBJ1-1; D is ambiguous. This CDR3 spans 15 amino acids. Trimming took off 0 bases at V and 1 base at J, with 9 bases between the two ends. Germline lookup yields CDR1 LGHNA and CDR2 YNFKEQ. Here the CDR3 reads CASSQELRGNTEAFF. The CDR3 bases are TGTGCCAGCAGCCAAGAGTTGCGGGGGAACACTGAAGCTTTCTTT.

This chain's CDR3 is CASSSTPFAGKGVEQYF. In DNA, the CDR3 is TGTGCCAGCAGCTCCACCCCCTTTGCGGGGAAAGGGGTAGAGCAGTACTTC. The V gene is TRBV5-5, the J gene TRBJ2-7; D may be TRBD2 (6 bases). Germline V gene sequence: CDR1 SGHKS, CDR2 YYEKEE (reference sequence). V was pared by 3 bases and J by 7 bases, with 26 bases between. The CDR3 is 17 residues long.

DNA for the CDR3: TGTGCCAGTACCGCTCCCAAACAGGGCGTGGGCTATGGCTACACCTTC. Translation gives CASTAPKQGVGYGYTF. This chain joins TRBV19 and TRBJ1-2, with D possibly matching TRBD1 (6 bases). The CDR3 contains 16 residues. Per the germline V gene, CDR1 is LNHDA and CDR2 is SQIVND (reference sequence). V was pared by 7 bases and J by 4 bases, with 22 bases between.

The chain links TRBV7-3 to TRBJ1-1, with D maybe TRBD1 (5 bases). The CDR3 runs to 13 residues. Per the germline V gene, CDR1 is SGHTA and CDR2 is FQGTGA. V lost 7 bases and J lost 0, with 9 bases in between. Here the CDR3 DNA reads TGTGCCAGCAAGATACAGGTGAACACTGAAGCTTTCTTT. This codes for CASKIQVNTEAFF.

The J gene is TRBJ1-2, the V gene TRBV20-1; D is ambiguous. The germline gives CDR1 DFQATT, CDR2 SNEGSKA (reference sequence). V lost 2 bases and J 2 bases, leaving 0 bases between the germline ends. The CDR3 is 10 amino acids. The DNA of the CDR3 is TGCAGTGCTAGAAACTATGGCTACACCTTC. It encodes CSARNYGYTF.